The present entry profiles one T cell receptor (beta chain) with its context. Its target is not known. The data belong to a study of spatial heterogeneity in lung cancer. Points from the study as a whole: Whereas they appeared in blood less at follow-up, ubiquitous expanded tumor TCRs appeared there more at resection.

The V segment lost 6 bases and the J segment 2 bases; nucleotides outside the gene matches: 6. Germline V gene lookup returns CDR1 DFQATT and CDR2 SNEGSKA (reference sequence). The CDR3 is 14 amino acids. Noted time point: sample taken at primary tumor resection. Sequencing of whole RNA from tumor, nontumor lung or frozen PBMC involved no sorting. TCRdb redid the calling of the 5' RACE reads with MiXCR, one entry per CDR3 protein. The table includes some 47,000 distinct CDR3 sequences, 7.5% to 9% detected once. The chain recombines TRBV20-1 with TRBJ2-1, with 8 bases fitting TRBD1. The clonotype was recovered from a female donor with early-stage non-small cell lung cancer. The sequenced sample was PBMCs, obtained at surgery. For the CDR3, the DNA is TGCAGTGCGATCAGACAGGGGACCTACAATGAGCAGTTCTTC. Translating it yields CSAIRQGTYNEQFF.